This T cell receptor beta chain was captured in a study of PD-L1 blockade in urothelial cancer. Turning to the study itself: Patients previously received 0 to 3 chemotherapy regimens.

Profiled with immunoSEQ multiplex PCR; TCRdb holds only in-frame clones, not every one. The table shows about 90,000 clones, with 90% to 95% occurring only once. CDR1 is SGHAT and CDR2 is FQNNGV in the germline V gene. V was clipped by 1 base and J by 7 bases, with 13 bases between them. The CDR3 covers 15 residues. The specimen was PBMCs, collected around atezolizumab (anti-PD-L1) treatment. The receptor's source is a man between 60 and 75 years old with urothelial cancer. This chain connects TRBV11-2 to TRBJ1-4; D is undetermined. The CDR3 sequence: CASSLGAQRGEKLFF. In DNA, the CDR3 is TGTGCCAGCAGCTTAGGGGCCCAGCGGGGTGAAAAACTGTTTTTT.